This T cell receptor beta chain stems from a study of response to subunit inactivated influenza vaccine. Overall study results and limits: Authors suggested that a seasonal influenza vaccination recruits few new T cells each time.

As regards this clonotype: Antigen unknown.

V lost 7 bases, J lost 6 bases, and 3 bases stayed unmatched. The CDR3 covers 13 residues. TCRdb re-called the RT-PCR reads with MiXCR, one entry per CDR3 protein. The sample has a few hundred thousand distinct CDR3 sequences, roughly a fifth seen once. This material consisted of PBMCs from blood, taken approximately 20 months after vaccination. The chain uses TRBV12-3 or TRBV12-4 and TRBJ1-3; 10 bases line up with TRBD1. The clonotype comes from a man aged 50 to 75 who received an inactivated influenza vaccine. The CDR3 coding sequence is TGTGCCAGCAAGACAGGGGGCGAAAACACCATATATTTT. Residues: CASKTGGENTIYF.